The source of this T cell receptor beta chain is a study of OX40 agonist ivuxolimab in advanced cancers. In the study overall: Dose-escalation patients were diagnosed with hepatocellular carcinoma, melanoma, renal cell cancer or head and neck cancer. Whole-study results and caveats: Relative to CD4+, CD8+ T cells held more expanded clones on average.

Some clones are missing from TCRdb's copy, which holds only in-frame ones; the method was immunoSEQ multiplex PCR. This table holds about 82,000 clones, 85% to 90% found once. Regarding this clone: The antigen remains undetermined.

J lost 15 bases, V lost 6 bases, and 10 bases had no gene match. The CDR3 has 13 amino acids. CDR1 is MNHEY and CDR2 is SVGAGI in the germline V gene. This clonotype was sampled from an adult with an advanced solid tumor such as melanoma, head and neck, liver or kidney cancer. The material sequenced was CD4+ or CD8+ T cells sorted from blood, taken in a trial of the OX40 agonist ivuxolimab. The chain carries TRBV6-5 and TRBJ2-1; 11 nucleotides agree with TRBD2. The CDR3 coding sequence is TGTGCCAGCAGGGCCAATAGCGGGAGGGCCGTGTTCTTC. Its protein is CASRANSGRAVFF.